These 24 T cell receptor beta chains were sequenced from one sample in a study of T cell responses to AZD1222 COVID-19 vaccine. The repertoire was sequenced with immunoSEQ multiplex PCR; TCRdb's copy has only in-frame clones and lacks some. This repertoire shows 95,000 to 150,000 clones, around 88% found once; its top ten account for roughly 11%. The sample consisted of peripheral blood, taken on day 0 of MenACWY control vaccination. All receptors come from an adult in good health.

The chain employs TRBV7-9 and TRBJ2-2; unclear D gene. V shed 5 bases and J shed 6 bases, with 10 bases lying between them. CDR3 length: 13 residues. The germline CDR1 and CDR2 sequences are SEHNR and FQNEAQ (reference sequence). The CDR3 spells CASSPAHPGELFF. The CDR3 DNA sequence: TGTGCCAGCAGCCCGGCCCATCCCGGGGAGCTGTTTTTT.

This rearrangement joins TRBV7-5 to TRBJ2-7; the table's TRBD2 call for D was not verified on the DNA. TRBV7-5 is a pseudogene. The CDR3 sequence is 16 residues long. The CDR3 here is CARSLKGRRESYEQYF. The CDR3 DNA is TGTGCCAGAAGCTTAAAGGGTCGGCGGGAGTCTTACGAGCAGTACTTC.

This clone was observed a single time. The V and J genes are TRBV10-3 and TRBJ2-3, with TRBD2 identical over 7 bases. Germline CDR1 reads ENHRY; CDR2 reads SYGVKD. The CDR3 is 12 amino acids. The CDR3 DNA sequence: TGTGCGGCGGCGGGAGTGACAGATACGCAGTATTTT. Its protein product is CAAAGVTDTQYF.

This chain connects TRBV5-1 to TRBJ2-3; 13 positions agree with TRBD2. Germline values: CDR1 SGHRS, CDR2 YFSETQ. V gave up 5 bases and J gave up 4 bases; unmatched junction bases: 7. This CDR3 is built from 16 residues. The CDR3 DNA is TGCGCCAGCAGACTAGCGGGAGGGCTTCCGGCAGATACGCAGTATTTT. Translation gives CASRLAGGLPADTQYF.

This chain connects TRBV4-2 to TRBJ1-1; 9 bases map to TRBD1. The CDR3 runs to 16 residues. Per the germline V gene, CDR1 is LGHNA and CDR2 is YNFKEQ. After removal of 3 bases from V and 4 bases from J, the junction contained 9 bases not matched to a gene. The CDR3 DNA sequence: TGTGCCAGCAGCCAGGCACCGGGACAGGGTGTCACTGAAGCTTTCTTT. Encoded protein: CASSQAPGQGVTEAFF.

The chain has TRBV12-3 or TRBV12-4 and TRBJ1-2; perhaps TRBD1 as D (5 bases). The CDR3 sequence is 12 residues long. V lost 4 bases, J lost 5 bases, and 8 bases lay in between. This chain's CDR3 is CASSSRQYGYTF. The CDR3 nucleotides read TGTGCCAGCAGTTCCAGACAGTATGGCTACACCTTC.

The chain couples TRBV4-1 to TRBJ1-4, with D maybe TRBD1 (5 bases). Trimming removed 4 bases at V and 5 bases at J, with 11 bases between. The CDR3 is made up of 14 amino acids. Per germline, CDR1 MGHRA and CDR2 YSYEKL. The CDR3 DNA reads as TGCGCCAGCAGCCTGGGACGGCTAAATGAAAAACTGTTTTTT. It yields the protein CASSLGRLNEKLFF.

This clone was picked up one time. The chain employs TRBV5-5 and TRBJ2-7; 11 nucleotides line up with TRBD2. V gave up 4 bases and J gave up 0 bases; unmatched junction bases: 9. This CDR3 is built from 17 residues. The germline V gene encodes CDR1 SGHKS and CDR2 YYEKEE (reference sequence). DNA for the CDR3: TGTGCCAGCAGCCCATCGGGACTAGCGGCTAGCTCCTACGAGCAGTACTTC. As protein: CASSPSGLAASSYEQYF. Full variable domain (remainder filled in from reference TRBV5-5 and TRBJ2-7): DAGVTQSPTHLIKTRGQQVTLRCSPISGHKSVSWYQQVLGQGPQFIFQYYEKEERGRGNFPDRFSARQFPNYSSELNVNALLLGDSALYLCASSPSGLAASSYEQYFGPGTRLTVT.

The chain links TRBV12-3 or TRBV12-4 to TRBJ1-5, with D uncertain. The CDR3 spans 13 residues. Trimming cost V 6 bases and J 5 bases, with 11 bases left between them. Written as DNA, the CDR3 is TGTGCCAGCAGCTCTGACACCTATCAGCCCCAGCATTTT. Translating gives CASSSDTYQPQHF.

J is TRBJ2-5 and V is TRBV7-9; D remains unclear. The CDR3 length is 13 residues. CDR1 is SEHNR, CDR2 FQNEAQ, per germline (reference sequence). Trimming removed 2 bases at V and 5 bases at J, with 9 bases between. The CDR3 loop is CASSLILEETQYF. CDR3 DNA sequence: TGTGCCAGCAGCTTAATCCTGGAGGAGACCCAGTACTTC.

The rearrangement uses TRBV7-9 and TRBJ1-1, with 10 bases lining up with TRBD1. The CDR3 length is 15 residues. The ends lost 5 bases at V and 2 bases at J; junction bases unmatched: 5. Germline CDR1 is SEHNR and CDR2 is FQNEAQ (reference sequence). CDR3 coding DNA: TGTGCCAGCAGCCTGAGGACAGGGGGTAACACTGAAGCTTTCTTT. Amino acids: CASSLRTGGNTEAFF.

The chain joins TRBV11-3 to TRBJ2-1; 8 bases are shared with TRBD2. V lost 5 bases to trimming and J lost 8 bases; unmatched junction nucleotides: 8. The CDR3 extends over 14 amino acids. The germline V gene has CDR1 SGHNT and CDR2 YENEEA. The CDR3 sequence: CASSHGLARHEQFF. The CDR3 bases are TGTGCCAGCAGCCACGGACTAGCAAGACATGAGCAGTTCTTC.

J is TRBJ1-2 and V is TRBV30; 8 bases are a match to TRBD1. CDR3 size: 13 residues. Germline lookup yields CDR1 GTSNPN and CDR2 SVGIG (reference sequence). Losses at the gene ends were 2 bases for V and 4 bases for J; bases not matched to a gene: 3. CDR3 amino acids: CAWSPDRAYGYTF. The CDR3 DNA is TGTGCCTGGAGTCCGGACAGGGCCTATGGCTACACCTTC.

This clone ranks as medium-sized. The CDR3 reads CAISGPPWRGWGYEQYF. CDR3 in DNA: TGTGCCATCAGTGGTCCTCCCTGGCGGGGATGGGGCTACGAGCAGTACTTC. The chain has TRBV10-3 and TRBJ2-7; possible D gene TRBD2, 6 bases. The V gene's germline CDR1 is ENHRY and CDR2 SYGVKD. Between the trimmed V and J ends, which lost 4 bases and 3 bases, there was a span of 22 bases. This CDR3 spans 17 amino acids.

This rearrangement joins TRBV5-8 to TRBJ1-5; 8 nucleotides align to TRBD1. J lost 1 base, V lost 4 bases, and 7 bases had no gene match. The germline gives CDR1 SGHTS, CDR2 YDEGEE. CDR3 length: 16 residues. The DNA of the CDR3 is TGTGCCAGCAGCCCTCGGACAGGGCCGAGCAATCAGCCCCAGCATTTT. Residues: CASSPRTGPSNQPQHF.

This chain connects TRBV25-1 to TRBJ2-3; either TRBD1 or TRBD2 may fit D (6 bases each). There are 16 residues in the CDR3. Trimming removed 3 bases from V and 0 bases from J, with 13 bases in between. Per germline, CDR1 MGHDK and CDR2 SYGVNS. The CDR3 loop is CASSEIGGFSTDTQYF. The CDR3 coding sequence is TGTGCCAGCAGTGAGATAGGGGGGTTTAGCACAGATACGCAGTATTTT.

This rearrangement joins TRBV7-9 to TRBJ1-1, with 7 nucleotides matching TRBD1. CDR3 size: 14 residues. Germline-derived CDR1 and CDR2 are SEHNR and FQNEAQ (reference sequence). Losses at the gene ends were 6 bases for V and 6 bases for J; bases not matched to a gene: 10. The CDR3 reads CASRTTGAFAEAFF. CDR3 nucleotides: TGTGCCAGCAGGACCACAGGGGCGTTTGCTGAAGCTTTCTTT.

This chain uses TRBV10-2 with TRBJ2-7; TRBD1 or TRBD2 may be the D gene (5 bases each). This CDR3 is 12 amino acids long. The germline CDR1 and CDR2 sequences are WSHSY and SAAADI. Trimming cost V 4 bases and J 3 bases, with 7 bases left between them. The CDR3 DNA follows: TGCGCCAGCAGTGGGGACCTCTACGAGCAGTACTTC. Protein: CASSGDLYEQYF.

This clone was seen a single time. The chain has TRBV2 and TRBJ1-5; D is ambiguous. Trimming cost V 1 base and J 6 bases, with 7 bases left between them. The CDR3 has 13 residues. From germline, CDR1 is SNHLY and CDR2 FYNNEI. The CDR3 bases are TGTGCCAGCAGTGAAGGAGCACGTCAGCCCCAGCATTTT. Protein: CASSEGARQPQHF.

The chain carries TRBV18 and TRBJ2-1; 10 bases are a match to TRBD2. The germline gives CDR1 KGHSH, CDR2 LQKENI. This CDR3 region has 15 residues. The V segment lost 6 bases and the J segment 9 bases; nucleotides outside the gene matches: 11. The CDR3 sequence: CASSQSSGSDSEQFF. The DNA for the CDR3 is TGTGCCAGCTCGCAATCTAGCGGGAGTGATAGTGAGCAGTTCTTC.

The gene calls are TRBV5-1 and TRBJ1-1; no firm D call. V was clipped by 3 bases and J by 1 base, with 7 bases between them. CDR3 size: 13 residues. Looked up from germline, CDR1 is SGHRS and CDR2 is YFSETQ. The CDR3 nucleotides read TGCGCCAGCAGCTCGTCCGAGAACACTGAAGCTTTCTTT. It codes for CASSSSENTEAFF. Full variable domain (remainder filled in from reference TRBV5-1 and TRBJ1-1): KAGVTQTPRYLIKTRGQQVTLSCSPISGHRSVSWYQQTPGQGLQFLFEYFSETQRNKGNFPGRFSGRQFSNSRSEMNVSTLELGDSALYLCASSSSENTEAFFGQGTRLTVV.

DNA of the CDR3: TGTGCCAGCAGCTTAGATTTGAGACAGGGTAACTATGGCTACACCTTC. Translated: CASSLDLRQGNYGYTF. The V gene is TRBV11-2, the J gene TRBJ1-2, with TRBD1 matching over 7 bases. Trimming at V came to 0 bases and at J to 1 base, leaving 5 bases not matched to a gene. The CDR3 contains 16 residues. Looked up from germline, CDR1 is SGHAT and CDR2 is FQNNGV.

The chain has TRBV5-1 and TRBJ1-2; the D is unclear. V was trimmed by 8 bases and J by 4 bases, leaving 15 bases between them. This CDR3 has 13 amino acids. Germline V gene sequence: CDR1 SGHRS, CDR2 YFSETQ. The CDR3 coding sequence is TGCGCCAGTTCCTACGAAACAGCCTATGGCTACACCTTC. Translated: CASSYETAYGYTF.

The table lists this clone with a few counts. The chain's CDR3 is CASPGTGHSGANVLTF. The CDR3 DNA reads as TGTGCCAGCCCCGGGACAGGGCACTCTGGGGCCAACGTCCTGACTTTC. The chain has TRBV25-1 and TRBJ2-6, with 9 bases matching TRBD1. This CDR3 contains 16 residues. The J segment lost 0 bases and the V segment lost 8 bases, leaving 5 bases of the junction unmatched. Germline loops: CDR1 MGHDK, CDR2 SYGVNS.